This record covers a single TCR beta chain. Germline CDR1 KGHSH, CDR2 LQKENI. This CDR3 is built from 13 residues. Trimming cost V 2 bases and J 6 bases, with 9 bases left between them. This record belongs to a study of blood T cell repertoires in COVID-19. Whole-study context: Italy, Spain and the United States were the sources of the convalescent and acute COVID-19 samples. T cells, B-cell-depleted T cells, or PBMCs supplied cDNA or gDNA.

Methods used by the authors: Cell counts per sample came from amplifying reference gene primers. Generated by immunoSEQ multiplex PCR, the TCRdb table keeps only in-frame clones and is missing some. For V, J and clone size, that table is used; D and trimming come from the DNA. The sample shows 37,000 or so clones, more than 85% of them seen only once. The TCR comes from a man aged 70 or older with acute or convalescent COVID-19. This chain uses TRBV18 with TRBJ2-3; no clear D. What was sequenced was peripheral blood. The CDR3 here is CASSPGLRDTQYF. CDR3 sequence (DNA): TGTGCCAGCTCACCAGGGTTGCGGGATACGCAGTATTTT. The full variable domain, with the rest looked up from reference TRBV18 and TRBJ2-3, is NAGVMQNPRHLVRRRGQEARLRCSPMKGHSHVYWYRQLPEEGLKFMVYLQKENIIDESGMPKERFSAEFPKEGPSILRIQQVVRGDSAAYFCASSPGLRDTQYFGPGTRLTVL.